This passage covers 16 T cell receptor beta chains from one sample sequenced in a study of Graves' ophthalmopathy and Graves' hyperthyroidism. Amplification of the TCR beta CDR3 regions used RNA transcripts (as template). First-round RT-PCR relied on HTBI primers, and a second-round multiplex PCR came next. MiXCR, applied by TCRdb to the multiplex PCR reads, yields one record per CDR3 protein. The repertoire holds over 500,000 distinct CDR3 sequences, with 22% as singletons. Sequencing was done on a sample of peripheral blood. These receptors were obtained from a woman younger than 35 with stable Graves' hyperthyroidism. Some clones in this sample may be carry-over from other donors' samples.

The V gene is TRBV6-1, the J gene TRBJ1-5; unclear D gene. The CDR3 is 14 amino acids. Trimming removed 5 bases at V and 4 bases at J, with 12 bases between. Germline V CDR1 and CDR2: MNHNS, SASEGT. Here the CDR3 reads CASSLRSQNQPQHF. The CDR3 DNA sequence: TGTGCCAGCAGTCTCCGGTCCCAAAATCAGCCCCAGCATTTT.

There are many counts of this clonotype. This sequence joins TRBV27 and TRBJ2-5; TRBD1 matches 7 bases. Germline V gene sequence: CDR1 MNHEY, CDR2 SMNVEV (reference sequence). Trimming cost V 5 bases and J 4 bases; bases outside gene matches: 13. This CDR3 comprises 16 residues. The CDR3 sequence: CASSPKTGSHLETQYF. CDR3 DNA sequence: TGTGCCAGCAGTCCTAAGACAGGGTCTCATTTAGAGACCCAGTACTTC.

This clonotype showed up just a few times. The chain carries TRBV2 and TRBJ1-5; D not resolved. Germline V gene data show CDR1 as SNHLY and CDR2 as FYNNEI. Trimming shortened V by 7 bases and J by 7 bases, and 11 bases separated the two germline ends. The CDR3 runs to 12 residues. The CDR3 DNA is TGTGCCAGCAACGGGGAGGAGCAGCCCCAGCATTTT. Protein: CASNGEEQPQHF.

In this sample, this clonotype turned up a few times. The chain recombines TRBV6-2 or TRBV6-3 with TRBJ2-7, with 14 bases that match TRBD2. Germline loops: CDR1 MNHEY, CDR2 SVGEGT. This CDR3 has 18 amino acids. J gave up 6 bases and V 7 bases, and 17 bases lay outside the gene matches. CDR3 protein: CASTKRPGLAGVQREQYF. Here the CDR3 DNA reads TGTGCCAGCACTAAAAGACCGGGACTAGCGGGAGTTCAACGCGAGCAGTACTTC.

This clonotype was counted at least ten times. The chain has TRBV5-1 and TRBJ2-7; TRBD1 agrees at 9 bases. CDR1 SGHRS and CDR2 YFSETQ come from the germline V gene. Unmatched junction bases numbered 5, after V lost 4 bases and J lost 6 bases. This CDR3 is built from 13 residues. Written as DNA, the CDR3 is TGCGCCAGCAGCCGGGACAGGGAGGGCGAGCAGTACTTC. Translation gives CASSRDREGEQYF.

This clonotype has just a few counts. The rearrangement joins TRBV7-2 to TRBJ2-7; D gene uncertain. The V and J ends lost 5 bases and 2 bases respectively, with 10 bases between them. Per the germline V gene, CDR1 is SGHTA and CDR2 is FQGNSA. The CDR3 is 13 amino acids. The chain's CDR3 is CASSKDSTYEQYF. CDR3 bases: TGTGCCAGCAGCAAAGACTCGACCTACGAGCAGTACTTC.

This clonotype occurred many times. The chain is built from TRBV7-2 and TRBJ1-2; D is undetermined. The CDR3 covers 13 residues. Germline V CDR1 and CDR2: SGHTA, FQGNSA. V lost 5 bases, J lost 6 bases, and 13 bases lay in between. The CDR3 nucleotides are TGTGCCAGCAGCACCCGAATAACGGATGGCTACACCTTC. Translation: CASSTRITDGYTF.

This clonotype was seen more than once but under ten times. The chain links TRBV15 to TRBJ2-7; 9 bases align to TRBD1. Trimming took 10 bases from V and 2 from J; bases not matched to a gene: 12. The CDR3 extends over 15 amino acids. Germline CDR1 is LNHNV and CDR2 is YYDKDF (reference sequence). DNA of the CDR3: TGTGCCAGCTCGCCCGGGACAGGGAACACCTACGAGCAGTACTTC. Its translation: CASSPGTGNTYEQYF.

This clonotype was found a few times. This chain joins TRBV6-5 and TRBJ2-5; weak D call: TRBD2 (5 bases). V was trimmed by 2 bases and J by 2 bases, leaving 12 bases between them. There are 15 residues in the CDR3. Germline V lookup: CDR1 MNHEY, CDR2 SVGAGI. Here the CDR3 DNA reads TGTGCCAGCAGTTACAGAACGGGGAGACAAGAGACCCAGTACTTC. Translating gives CASSYRTGRQETQYF.

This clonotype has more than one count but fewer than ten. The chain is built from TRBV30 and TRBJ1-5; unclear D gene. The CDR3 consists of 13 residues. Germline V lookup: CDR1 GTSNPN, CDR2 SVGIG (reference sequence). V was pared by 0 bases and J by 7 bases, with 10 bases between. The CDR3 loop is CAWSVASLQPQHF. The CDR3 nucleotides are TGTGCCTGGAGTGTAGCCAGTTTACAGCCCCAGCATTTT.

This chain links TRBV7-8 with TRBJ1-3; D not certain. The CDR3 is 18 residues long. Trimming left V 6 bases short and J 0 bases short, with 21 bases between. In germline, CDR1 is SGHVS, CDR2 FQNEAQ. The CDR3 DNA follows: TGTGCCAGCAGTCCCGACACGATTCTACCAAACTCTGGAAACACCATATATTTT. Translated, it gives CASSPDTILPNSGNTIYF.

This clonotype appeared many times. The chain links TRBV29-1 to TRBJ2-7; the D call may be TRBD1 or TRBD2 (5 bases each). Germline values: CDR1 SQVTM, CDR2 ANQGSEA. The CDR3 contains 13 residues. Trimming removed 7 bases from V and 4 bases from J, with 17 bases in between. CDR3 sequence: CSARDGGGYEQYF. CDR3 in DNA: TGCAGCGCCCGGGACGGAGGAGGATACGAGCAGTACTTC.

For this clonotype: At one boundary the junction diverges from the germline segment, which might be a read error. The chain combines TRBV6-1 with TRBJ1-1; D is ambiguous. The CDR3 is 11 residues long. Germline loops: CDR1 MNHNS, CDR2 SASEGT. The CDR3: CAISENRKAFF. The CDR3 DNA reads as TGTGCCATCAGTGAGAACCGTAAAGCTTTCTTT.

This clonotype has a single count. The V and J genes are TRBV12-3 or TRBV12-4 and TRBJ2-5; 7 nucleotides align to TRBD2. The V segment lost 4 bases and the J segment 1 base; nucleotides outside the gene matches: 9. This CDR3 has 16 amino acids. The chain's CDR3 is CASSSSGAGSQETQYF. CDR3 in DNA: TGTGCCAGCAGTTCAAGCGGGGCAGGGTCCCAAGAGACCCAGTACTTC.

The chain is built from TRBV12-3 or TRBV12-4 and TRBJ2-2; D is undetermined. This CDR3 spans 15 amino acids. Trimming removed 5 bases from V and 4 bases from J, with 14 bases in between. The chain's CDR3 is CASSLRTHGTGELFF. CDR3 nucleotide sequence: TGTGCCAGCAGTCTTAGAACTCACGGCACCGGGGAGCTGTTTTTT.

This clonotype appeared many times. This CDR3 is CASSEVSQPQHF. The DNA of the CDR3 is TGCGCCAGCAGTGAAGTGAGTCAGCCCCAGCATTTT. This sequence joins TRBV10-2 and TRBJ1-5, with D hard to call. Trimming left V 3 bases short and J 6 bases short, with 6 bases between. Germline values: CDR1 WSHSY, CDR2 SAAADI. The CDR3 runs 12 residues.